Below are 4 T cell receptor beta chains sequenced from a single sample in a study of OX40 agonist ivuxolimab in advanced cancers. TCRdb's table, derived via immunoSEQ multiplex PCR, lists solely in-frame clones and lacks some. The repertoire has tens of thousands of clones, about 85% of them found once; the top ten carry over 3%. Specimen: CD4+ or CD8+ T cells sorted from blood, collected in a trial of the OX40 agonist ivuxolimab. The receptor source for this set is an adult with an advanced solid tumor such as melanoma, head and neck, liver or kidney cancer.

The chain has TRBV23-1 and TRBJ2-7, with D unclear. TRBV23-1 is an ORF, with its function uncertain. Trimming removed 2 bases from V and 1 base from J, with 9 bases in between. The CDR3 extends over 14 amino acids. CDR3 DNA: TGCGCCAGCAGTCAACTGCCAATTTCCTACGAGCAGTACTTC. Protein sequence: CASSQLPISYEQYF.

This clone was counted only a few times. V gene TRBV4-2 combines with J gene TRBJ2-5; 9 bases match TRBD1. Germline values: CDR1 LGHNA, CDR2 YNFKEQ. The CDR3 totals 15 residues. V dropped 1 base and J dropped 1; count of bases not matched to a gene: 1. Here the CDR3 DNA reads TGTGCCAGCAGCCAAGGACAGGGGGGCCAAGAGACCCAGTACTTC. This codes for CASSQGQGGQETQYF.

The rearrangement links TRBV28 to TRBJ1-1, with a weak D call TRBD1 (5 bases). The CDR3 contains 14 residues. Germline loops: CDR1 MDHEN, CDR2 SYDVKM. V was clipped by 3 bases and J by 5 bases, with 13 bases between them. CDR3 coding DNA: TGTGCCAGCAGTTTGAGGGGCGCGCGGACTGAAGCTTTCTTT. Encoded protein: CASSLRGARTEAFF.

The rearrangement joins TRBV7-9 to TRBJ1-3; D ambiguous. The CDR3 runs 14 residues. V shed 0 bases and J shed 2 bases, with 5 bases lying between them. CDR1 and CDR2 (germline): SEHNR, FQNEAQ (reference sequence). CDR3 amino acids: CASSLAFAGNTIYF. The CDR3 DNA follows: TGTGCCAGCAGCTTAGCTTTTGCTGGAAACACCATATATTTT. The full variable domain, rest sourced from reference TRBV7-9 and TRBJ1-3, is DTGVSQNPRHKITKRGQNVTFRCDPISEHNRLYWYRQTLGQGPEFLTYFQNEAQLEKSRLLSDRFSAERPKGSFSTLEIQRTEQGDSAMYLCASSLAFAGNTIYFGEGSWLTVV.